Each of the 4 T cell receptor beta chains below was sequenced from the same sample in a study of neurological immune-mediated disorders. TCRdb used MiXCR to reprocess the 5' RACE reads, holding one entry per CDR3 protein. The data contain tens of thousands of distinct CDR3 sequences, roughly 3.5% of them singletons. Sample: PBMCs. These receptors all stem from a woman between 45 and 65 years old with multiple sclerosis.

On this clonotype itself: Its ends do not fully match the called genes, so a read error is possible. J is TRBJ2-2 and V is TRBV29-1, with D maybe TRBD2 (5 bases). CDR1 and CDR2 (germline): SQVTM, ANQGSEA. CDR3 length equals 14 residues. DNA of the CDR3: TGCATCGTTGATCTCCTCGGGGTCACCGGGGAGCTGTTTTTT. Translated, it gives CIVDLLGVTGELFF.

This clonotype was recorded many times. The rearrangement joins TRBV10-3 to TRBJ1-3; D not resolved. With 0 bases removed from V and 1 base from J, the gap between germline ends came to 13 bases. The CDR3 spans 17 residues. Germline loops: CDR1 ENHRY, CDR2 SYGVKD. CDR3 loop: CAISESKNSLSGNTIYF. CDR3 in DNA: TGTGCCATCAGTGAGTCGAAGAACAGTTTGTCTGGAAACACCATATATTTT.

This clonotype was seen at least ten times. The rearrangement links TRBV19 to TRBJ2-1; TRBD1 aligns across 9 bases. CDR3 length: 15 amino acids. Germline assignment: CDR1 LNHDA and CDR2 SQIVND (reference sequence). Germline trimming cut 5 bases from V and 4 bases from J; bases unmatched to any gene: 6. The CDR3 sequence: CASSLGQGGYNEQFF. The CDR3 DNA reads as TGTGCCAGTAGTTTGGGACAGGGCGGGTACAATGAGCAGTTCTTC.

The rearrangement uses TRBV13 and TRBJ1-1; no reliable D call. Trimming shortened V by 6 bases and J by 1 base, and 9 bases separated the two germline ends. This CDR3 is 13 amino acids long. The germline V gene encodes CDR1 PRHDT and CDR2 FYEKMQ (reference sequence). This CDR3 is CASRVDANTEAFF. The CDR3 DNA reads TGTGCCAGCAGAGTTGACGCGAACACTGAAGCTTTCTTT.